Included here is one TCR beta chain sequence, with context. Its antigen is not identified. Germline CDR1 is MRHNA and CDR2 is SNTAGT. The CDR3 runs to 16 residues. V dropped 2 bases and J dropped 1 base, with 9 bases sitting between them. This specimen comes from a study of T cell responses to AZD1222 COVID-19 vaccine. Study findings and constraints: Repertoires were collected only later (after the peak T cell response had occurred). The study found Spike-specific TCR breadth and depth rose after two AZD1222 doses. It was only a handful of AZD1222 recipients who were seropositive at baseline. Spike regions recognized by vaccine-associated CD4 TCRs spanned the protein, led by 160-218 and 743-854.

The data were produced by immunoSEQ multiplex PCR, yet TCRdb's version contains in-frame clones alone and is incomplete. The sample lists 100,000 to 150,000 clones, more than 70% occurring once. The material sequenced was peripheral blood, taken on day 0 of AZD1222 vaccination. The clonotype originates from an adult in good health. This chain links TRBV6-4 with TRBJ2-6; no clear D. The CDR3 region has the DNA TGTGCCAGCAGTGACCAGACTGGGTCTGGGGCCAACGTCCTGACTTTC. Amino acids: CASSDQTGSGANVLTF.